The 21 T cell receptor beta chains listed next were all sequenced from one sample in a study of T cell changes during pregnancy in multiple sclerosis. Clones were sequenced by immunoSEQ multiplex PCR, and TCRdb holds only the in-frame ones, with some missing. The sample carries 70,000 to 100,000 clones, over 85% recorded once. The material sequenced was peripheral blood, taken in the third trimester of pregnancy. Receptor source: a female donor in good health, enrolled as a control in a pregnancy study.

The chain's CDR3 is CASSLGQGMLNEQFF. The CDR3 nucleotides read TGTGCCAGCAGCTTGGGACAGGGGATGTTAAATGAGCAGTTCTTC. The V and J genes are TRBV5-6 and TRBJ2-1, with 8 nucleotides matching TRBD1. The CDR3 is 15 amino acids. J gave up 7 bases and V 0 bases, and 6 bases lay outside the gene matches. Germline V gives CDR1 SGHDT, CDR2 YYEEEE.

This clone was counted a single time. This chain joins TRBV5-5 and TRBJ2-7; a weak D match, TRBD2 (6 bases). This CDR3 is 15 amino acids long. The V end was cut by 4 bases, the J end by 4 bases, with 18 bases between. Germline CDR1 is SGHKS and CDR2 is YYEKEE (reference sequence). CDR3 sequence: CASSAYSGDLYEQYF. In DNA, the CDR3 is TGTGCCAGCAGCGCATATAGCGGTGACCTATACGAGCAGTACTTC.

The V and J genes are TRBV14 and TRBJ2-5; D possibly corresponds to TRBD1 (5 bases). CDR3 length: 16 residues. V gave up 2 bases and J gave up 2 bases, with 15 bases separating them. Looked up from germline, CDR1 is SGHDN and CDR2 is FVKESK. The CDR3 protein is CASSQRQTASQETQYF. In nucleotides, the CDR3 is TGTGCCAGCAGCCAACGTCAGACAGCGTCACAAGAGACCCAGTACTTC.

V usage is TRBV10-3 and J usage is TRBJ2-7; TRBD2 matches 14 bases. The CDR3 runs 17 residues. Unmatched junction bases numbered 8, after V lost 3 bases and J lost 4 bases. Per germline, CDR1 ENHRY and CDR2 SYGVKD. CDR3 in amino acids: CAISDGTSGSSSYEQYF. CDR3 nucleotide sequence: TGTGCCATCAGTGACGGGACTAGCGGGAGTTCTTCGTACGAGCAGTACTTC.

The rearrangement uses TRBV29-1 and TRBJ2-7, with 9 bases that match TRBD1. This CDR3 has 14 amino acids. Germline lookup yields CDR1 SQVTM and CDR2 ANQGSEA. The V and J ends lost 8 bases and 3 bases, in that order; junction bases with no gene match: 11. CDR3 DNA sequence: TGCAGCTTCCCCCGGGACAGGGAGAACTACGAGCAGTACTTC. Amino acid sequence: CSFPRDRENYEQYF.

This clone was seen a handful of times. The rearrangement uses TRBV2 and TRBJ2-7; 7 nucleotides line up with TRBD1. This CDR3 is 13 amino acids long. From germline, CDR1 is SNHLY and CDR2 FYNNEI. The J segment lost 7 bases and the V segment lost 10 bases, leaving 13 bases of the junction unmatched. DNA for the CDR3: TGTGCCAAGAGACAGGGTGAGTTGGAAGAGCAGTACTTC. It is translated as CAKRQGELEEQYF.

The V gene is TRBV9, the J gene TRBJ2-3; TRBD2 matches 12 bases. The V segment lost 1 base and the J segment 0 bases; nucleotides outside the gene matches: 6. This CDR3 contains 18 residues. Germline loops: CDR1 SGDLS, CDR2 YYNGEE. CDR3 nucleotides: TGTGCCAGCAGCGTACCTACCGGGACTAGCGGGAGCACAGATACGCAGTATTTT. The encoded protein is CASSVPTGTSGSTDTQYF.

In its sample, this clone was seen once. The chain recombines TRBV28 with TRBJ2-1, with 10 bases lining up with TRBD1. CDR1 MDHEN and CDR2 SYDVKM come from the germline V gene. V shed 2 bases, J shed 10 bases, and the junction held 17 bases outside the gene matches. CDR3 length: 18 residues. The CDR3 bases are TGTGCCAGCAGTTTACCTGGGGGCTGGGACAGGGGAGTTCGGGAGCAGTTCTTC. Its translation: CASSLPGGWDRGVREQFF.

This chain connects TRBV28 to TRBJ1-1; no firm D call. Germline CDR1 is MDHEN and CDR2 is SYDVKM. CDR3 size: 14 residues. V was trimmed by 5 bases and J by 1 base, leaving 11 bases between them. The CDR3 DNA is TGTGCCAGCAGTCTTCGTGGCGGGAACACTGAAGCTTTCTTT. It yields the protein CASSLRGGNTEAFF.

This chain joins TRBV5-6 and TRBJ1-4; D may be TRBD1 (5 bases). Between the trimmed V and J ends, which lost 0 bases and 7 bases, there was a span of 16 bases. Germline assignment: CDR1 SGHDT and CDR2 YYEEEE. This CDR3 region has 16 residues. The CDR3 region is CASSLDQGRMGEKLFF. For the CDR3, the DNA is TGTGCCAGCAGCTTGGATCAGGGTAGGATGGGTGAAAAACTGTTTTTT.

This clone came up once. The chain recombines TRBV5-1 with TRBJ2-3, with 9 positions matching TRBD1. The CDR3 is 15 amino acids. CDR1 SGHRS and CDR2 YFSETQ come from the germline V gene. V shed 3 bases and J 3 bases; nucleotides not matched to a gene: 5. The CDR3 nucleotides read TGCGCCAGCAGCTCGGGACAGGGAGCAACAGATACGCAGTATTTT. This codes for CASSSGQGATDTQYF.

On this clone: Different DNA sequences within this sample yield the same CDR3. The rearrangement joins TRBV27 to TRBJ2-1, with 7 bases matching TRBD2. Germline CDR1 and CDR2: MNHEY and SMNVEV (reference sequence). This CDR3 has 14 residues. Unmatched junction bases numbered 2, after V lost 4 bases and J lost 2 bases. The CDR3 DNA reads as TGTGCCAGCAGTTCTAGCGGAGCCTACAATGAGCAGTTCTTC. Encoded protein: CASSSSGAYNEQFF.

This clone occurred once. V gene TRBV6-5 combines with J gene TRBJ1-2; TRBD1 is a possible D gene (5 bases). Trimming stripped 7 bases from V and 6 bases from J, with 15 bases between. The CDR3 sequence is 13 residues long. Germline V lookup: CDR1 MNHEY, CDR2 SVGAGI. The CDR3 loop reads CASIPPGGNGYTF. As DNA, the CDR3 is TGTGCCAGCATACCCCCCGGGGGAAATGGCTACACCTTC.

V gene TRBV13 combines with J gene TRBJ2-5; possible D gene TRBD2, 6 bases. The CDR3 is 15 residues long. V dropped 0 bases and J dropped 5 bases, with 13 bases sitting between them. Germline CDR1 is PRHDT and CDR2 is FYEKMQ (reference sequence). CDR3 nucleotide sequence: TGTGCCAGCAGCTTAGGCTGGGACTCAGGGGAGACCCAGTACTTC. This translates into CASSLGWDSGETQYF.

J is TRBJ2-7 and V is TRBV20-1; tentatively, D is TRBD2 (5 bases). This CDR3 is 11 amino acids long. The germline gives CDR1 DFQATT, CDR2 SNEGSKA (reference sequence). The V end lost 5 bases, the J end lost 2 bases, and 7 bases lay between the germline ends. The CDR3 loop is CSAGSAYEQYF. CDR3 nucleotides: TGCAGTGCTGGTAGCGCCTACGAGCAGTACTTC.

J is TRBJ2-5 and V is TRBV6-6; the D gene is possibly TRBD2 (5 bases). The germline V gene has CDR1 MNHNY and CDR2 SVGAGI (reference sequence). This CDR3 has 16 residues. The V end was cut by 6 bases, the J end by 0 bases, with 17 bases between. CDR3 residues: CASRSHRGADQETQYF. The CDR3 DNA follows: TGTGCCAGCAGATCACACCGGGGAGCGGACCAAGAGACCCAGTACTTC.

The chain combines TRBV11-1 with TRBJ2-5; no firm D call. Per the germline V gene, CDR1 is SGHAT and CDR2 is FQDESV (reference sequence). This CDR3 spans 14 amino acids. The V end was cut by 2 bases, the J end by 5 bases, with 12 bases between. Here the CDR3 reads CASSLKSLRETQYF. Here the CDR3 DNA reads TGTGCCAGCAGCTTAAAGAGCCTCCGGGAGACCCAGTACTTC.

The rearrangement joins TRBV5-1 to TRBJ2-3; D possibly corresponds to TRBD2 (5 bases). Per germline, CDR1 SGHRS and CDR2 YFSETQ. V shed 4 bases and J shed 4 bases, with 16 bases lying between them. CDR3 size: 15 residues. The CDR3 protein is CASSRGDLSSDTQYF. Written as DNA, the CDR3 is TGCGCCAGCAGCCGGGGAGATTTGAGTTCAGATACGCAGTATTTT.

This chain uses TRBV28 with TRBJ1-5; a possible D gene is TRBD1 (5 bases). The length of the CDR3 is 15 residues. Trimming took 5 bases from V and 6 from J, leaving 17 bases between them. From germline, CDR1 is MDHEN and CDR2 SYDVKM. CDR3 in amino acids: CASSPSGPGGQPQHF. The CDR3 DNA reads TGTGCCAGCAGTCCCTCCGGCCCGGGGGGTCAGCCCCAGCATTTT.

This rearrangement joins TRBV2 to TRBJ2-7; perhaps TRBD1 as D (6 bases). Trimming removed 5 bases from V and 9 bases from J, with 17 bases in between. The CDR3 sequence is 13 residues long. Germline lookup yields CDR1 SNHLY and CDR2 FYNNEI. The CDR3 is CASSPDGTPGQYF. CDR3 DNA: TGTGCCAGCAGTCCAGACGGGACACCGGGGCAGTACTTC. Full variable domain (outside the CDR3, taken from reference TRBV2 and TRBJ2-7): EPEVTQTPSHQVTQMGQEVILRCVPISNHLYFYWYRQILGQKVEFLVSFYNNEISEKSEIFDDQFSVERPDGSNFTLKIRSTKLEDSAMYFCASSPDGTPGQYFGPGTRLTVT.

The chain recombines TRBV5-4 with TRBJ1-2; D gene uncertain. Trimming left V 4 bases short and J 1 base short, with 14 bases between. The CDR3 spans 15 residues. CDR1 is SGHNT and CDR2 is YYREEE in the germline V gene (reference sequence). The CDR3 sequence: CASSPAQGSNYGYTF. The CDR3 DNA follows: TGTGCCAGCAGCCCTGCCCAAGGGAGTAACTATGGCTACACCTTC.